This T cell receptor (beta chain) appears in the sequencing data of a study of T cell repertoires in cytomegalovirus infection. Across the study: Indications came from public TCR beta signatures; they pointed to CMV infection and to a matching HLA type.

TCRdb reanalysed the reads using MiXCR and keeps one entry per CDR3 protein. This sample has some 700,000 distinct CDR3 sequences, with around a third found just once. The trim removed 8 bases at V and 8 bases at J, leaving 7 bases unmatched. This CDR3 contains 13 residues. Germline V gene data show CDR1 as MNHEY and CDR2 as SVGAGI. Study-level findings and limits: Carriers of CMV plus the relevant HLA were identified by cumulative public TCR beta family frequency. CMV-specific HLA-C-restricted TCR beta clonotypes dominated the ex vivo response.

A remark on this clonotype: Its target is not known.

This material consisted of cultured PBMCs, taken from culture after CMV antigen stimulation. This sequence originates from a human donor in good health (CMV status not recorded). Some clones in this sample may be carry-over from other donors' samples. The V gene is TRBV6-5, the J gene TRBJ2-2; 8 positions agree with TRBD2. CDR3 nucleotide sequence: TGTGCCAGCGGATTGCGGGAGGCAGGGGAGCTGTTTTTT. It codes for CASGLREAGELFF.